The clone carrying this T cell receptor (beta chain) was picked up a small number of times. Its antigen is undetermined. The sample originates from a study of T cell repertoires in aging, cancer and after chemotherapy. The overall study: Six age groups, ranging from 30 or younger to 70 or older, included the donors. Healthy donor repertoires were recorded over several months to years and showed clear clonal overlap. Around 8.8 million TCR reads made up the full dataset. Findings and limits, study-wide: Healthy donors lost TCR diversity with age mainly through richness, cancer patients through richness and evenness.

Germline V gene sequence: CDR1 MNHEY, CDR2 SVGAGI. Trimming shortened V by 6 bases and J by 4 bases, and 15 bases separated the two germline ends. The CDR3 runs to 15 residues. Rearranged V-D-J TRB sequences were amplified with a mixed TRB-A/B primer pool. A single record per CDR3 protein comes from TCRdb applying MiXCR to the multiplex PCR reads. The sample contains over 8,000 distinct CDR3 sequences, around two fifths of which appear only once. TCR beta rearrangements were amplified from peripheral blood genomic DNA. Sequencing was done on a sample of blood. This TCR came from a human donor in good health. This chain connects TRBV6-5 to TRBJ2-2, with D perhaps matching TRBD1 (5 bases). Written as DNA, the CDR3 is TGTGCCAGCAGGGTCAGACAGTCGGGCACCGGGGAGCTGTTTTTT. This codes for CASRVRQSGTGELFF.